One sample yielded the 27 T cell receptor beta chains listed below, sequenced in a study of CD8 T cells in Susac syndrome. RNA, at about 0.45 to 1 ug, was reverse transcribed with random hexamers. From the immunoSEQ multiplex PCR reads, TCRdb called clonotypes with MiXCR, one entry per CDR3 protein. Of fewer than 140,000 distinct CDR3 sequences listed, around 94% were seen once; the top ten hold around 0.38%. Sequencing was carried out using CD8+ T cells from PBMCs. These receptors came from a human donor with Susac syndrome.

This chain links TRBV7-9 with TRBJ2-5, with D unclear. Trimming removed 5 bases from V and 5 bases from J, with 12 bases in between. CDR1 and CDR2 from the germline V gene are SEHNR and FQNEAQ (reference sequence). The CDR3 consists of 13 residues. DNA of the CDR3: TGTGCCAGCAGCGCAGCCGGTCGGGAGACCCAGTACTTC. This gives the protein CASSAAGRETQYF.

The V gene is TRBV7-9, the J gene TRBJ1-2, with 12 bases aligning to TRBD1. This CDR3 region has 17 residues. In germline, CDR1 is SEHNR, CDR2 FQNEAQ (reference sequence). V shed 1 base, J shed 4 bases, and the junction held 7 bases outside the gene matches. CDR3 residues: CASSLEGQGAISYGYTF. The CDR3 nucleotides read TGTGCCAGCAGCTTAGAGGGACAGGGGGCGATCAGCTATGGCTACACCTTC.

The genes are TRBV3-1 and TRBJ2-3; D gene uncertain. Germline CDR1 and CDR2: LGHDT and YNNKEL (reference sequence). This CDR3 has 15 residues. V lost 3 bases and J 1 base, leaving 11 bases between the germline ends. The CDR3 nucleotides are TGTGCCAGCAGCCACCCCCGGGCGGGCACAGATACGCAGTATTTT. Amino acids: CASSHPRAGTDTQYF.

The chain is built from TRBV12-5 and TRBJ2-7; tentatively, D is TRBD2 (6 bases). The V gene's germline CDR1 is LGHNT and CDR2 FRNRAP. Deletions cut 8 bases from V and 3 bases from J, with 14 bases between. The CDR3 is 13 residues long. The CDR3 is CASKAGGDYEQYF. The CDR3 bases are TGTGCTAGTAAGGCGGGCGGGGACTACGAGCAGTACTTC.

This clonotype was observed a single time. The chain joins TRBV7-6 to TRBJ2-1; D is possibly TRBD1 (8 bases). The germline V gene has CDR1 SGHVS and CDR2 FNYEAQ. The V end lost 1 base, the J end lost 4 bases, and 17 bases lay between the germline ends. The CDR3 is 17 amino acids. The chain's CDR3 is CASSLGPGGQAYNEQFF. The CDR3 nucleotides are TGTGCCAGCAGCTTAGGGCCGGGGGGACAGGCATACAATGAGCAGTTCTTC. Supplemented by reference TRBV7-6 and TRBJ2-1, the full variable domain reads GAGVSQSPRYKVTKRGQDVALRCDPISGHVSLYWYRQALGQGPEFLTYFNYEAQQDKSGLPNDRFSAERPEGSISTLTIQRTEQRDSAMYRCASSLGPGGQAYNEQFFGPGTRLTVL.

V usage is TRBV5-1 and J usage is TRBJ1-5, with D hard to call. CDR1 is SGHRS, CDR2 YFSETQ, per germline. The CDR3 consists of 8 residues. DNA for the CDR3: TGCCTAAATCAGCCCCAGCATTTT. Its translation is CLNQPQHF.

The rearrangement links TRBV9 to TRBJ2-2; no reliable D call. The V and J ends lost 0 bases and 7 bases respectively, with 10 bases between them. The CDR3 length is 14 residues. CDR1 SGDLS and CDR2 YYNGEE come from the germline V gene. The CDR3 region is CASSVGVSDGELFF. The CDR3 DNA reads TGTGCCAGCAGCGTAGGGGTTTCGGACGGGGAGCTGTTTTTT.

The CDR3: CASSSLSSYEQYF. CDR3 DNA: TGTGCCAGCAGTTCCCTGAGCTCCTACGAGCAGTACTTC. This chain joins TRBV25-1 and TRBJ2-7; unclear D gene. V was cut by 5 bases and J by 0 bases, with 8 bases left in between. Germline loops: CDR1 MGHDK, CDR2 SYGVNS. The CDR3 loop spans 13 amino acids.

The chain joins TRBV13 to TRBJ2-7; TRBD1 matches at 10 bases. This CDR3 region has 17 residues. Trimming cost V 6 bases and J 3 bases; bases outside gene matches: 14. Germline V lookup: CDR1 PRHDT, CDR2 FYEKMQ (reference sequence). The CDR3 nucleotides are TGTGCCAGCAGTCACAGGCTGCCGGGACAGGGGTTCTACGAGCAGTACTTC. Encoded protein: CASSHRLPGQGFYEQYF.

This clonotype showed up just once. The chain is built from TRBV10-3 and TRBJ2-5, with 12 bases aligning to TRBD2. Looked up from germline, CDR1 is ENHRY and CDR2 is SYGVKD. This CDR3 spans 14 amino acids. Losses at the gene ends were 4 bases for V and 5 bases for J; bases not matched to a gene: 2. The CDR3 DNA follows: TGTGCCATCAGTGGGACTAGCGGGGTGGAGACCCAGTACTTC. It specifies CAISGTSGVETQYF.

This clonotype appeared a single time. The chain joins TRBV5-4 to TRBJ1-2; weak D call: TRBD1 (6 bases). This CDR3 has 15 residues. With 1 base removed from V and 4 bases from J, the gap between germline ends came to 14 bases. From germline, CDR1 is SGHNT and CDR2 YYREEE (reference sequence). The CDR3 DNA sequence: TGTGCCAGCAGCTTGTCACGGGACACTGTCTATGGCTACACCTTC. It yields the protein CASSLSRDTVYGYTF.

V is TRBV20-1 and J is TRBJ1-5, with TRBD1 matching 7 bases. V was pared by 3 bases and J by 0 bases, with 8 bases of the junction left unmatched. Germline CDR1 is DFQATT and CDR2 is SNEGSKA (reference sequence). CDR3 length equals 16 residues. CDR3 in DNA: TGCAGTGCTAGTCCCGGGACAGAGAATAGCAATCAGCCCCAGCATTTT. Protein product: CSASPGTENSNQPQHF.

The chain carries TRBV6-2 or TRBV6-3 and TRBJ2-5; 8 bases are shared with TRBD2. There are 15 residues in the CDR3. J gave up 1 base and V 2 bases, and 3 bases lay outside the gene matches. Germline values: CDR1 MNHEY, CDR2 SVGEGT. The DNA of the CDR3 is TGTGCCAGCAGTTACGTCGGGGGGGTCCAAGAGACCCAGTACTTC. Its protein product is CASSYVGGVQETQYF.

Here the CDR3 reads CSAAEGGELDTQYF. CDR3 DNA: TGCAGTGCGGCAGAGGGAGGGGAGTTAGATACGCAGTATTTT. This chain uses TRBV20-1 with TRBJ2-3; 7 bases agree with TRBD2. V lost 6 bases to trimming and J lost 5 bases; unmatched junction nucleotides: 11. This CDR3 is 14 amino acids long. CDR1 and CDR2 (germline): DFQATT, SNEGSKA (reference sequence).

The V and J genes are TRBV4-2 and TRBJ2-1; TRBD2 might be the D (5 bases). The germline CDR1 and CDR2 sequences are LGHNA and YNFKEQ. V lost 0 bases to trimming and J lost 6 bases, with 9 bases between them. The length of the CDR3 is 14 residues. The CDR3 is CASSQETGSNEQFF. In DNA, the CDR3 is TGTGCCAGCAGCCAAGAGACGGGGAGCAATGAGCAGTTCTTC.

The rearrangement joins TRBV4-1 to TRBJ2-1; 13 bases are shared with TRBD2. Losses at the gene ends were 4 bases for V and 7 bases for J; bases not matched to a gene: 7. The germline CDR1 and CDR2 sequences are MGHRA and YSYEKL. The CDR3 is 16 amino acids. The DNA for the CDR3 is TGCGCCAGCAGCCCGAGACTAGCGGGGGGTAAGAATGAGCAGTTCTTC. The encoded protein is CASSPRLAGGKNEQFF.

This sequence joins TRBV6-2 or TRBV6-3 and TRBJ2-3, with TRBD2 matching 10 bases. In germline, CDR1 is MNHEY, CDR2 SVGEGT. Trimming cost V 6 bases and J 1 base; bases outside gene matches: 4. The CDR3 is 15 amino acids. CDR3 loop: CASRRGTSGTDTQYF. The CDR3 DNA reads as TGTGCCAGCAGGCGGGGGACTAGCGGCACAGATACGCAGTATTTT.

To note about this clonotype: One junction end disagrees with the germline gene, perhaps due to a read error. The gene calls are TRBV29-1 and TRBJ1-1, with D hard to call. CDR3 length: 12 amino acids. CDR1 and CDR2 (germline): SQVTM, ANQGSEA. The CDR3 here is CSVEATNTEVFF. The CDR3 nucleotides are TGCAGCGTTGAAGCAACGAACACTGAAGTTTTCTTT.

This sequence joins TRBV15 and TRBJ2-7, with D possibly being TRBD2 (5 bases). Germline V gene lookup returns CDR1 LNHNV and CDR2 YYDKDF (reference sequence). V lost 0 bases and J 6 bases, leaving 18 bases between the germline ends. This CDR3 region has 16 residues. CDR3 nucleotide sequence: TGTGCCACCAGCAGAGATCTAGGAGCTCGGAGGATCGAGCAGTACTTC. It yields the protein CATSRDLGARRIEQYF. The full variable domain, completed using reference TRBV15 and TRBJ2-7, is DAMVIQNPRYQVTQFGKPVTLSCSQTLNHNVMYWYQQKSSQAPKLLFHYYDKDFNNEADTPDNFQSRRPNTSFCFLDIRSPGLGDTAMYLCATSRDLGARRIEQYFGPGTRLTVT.

The chain is built from TRBV6-6 and TRBJ1-5; D is ambiguous. Trimming removed 8 bases from V and 0 bases from J, with 8 bases in between. CDR1 is MNHNY and CDR2 is SVGAGI in the germline V gene (reference sequence). CDR3 length equals 13 residues. The CDR3 coding sequence is TGTGCCAGCTGCACACTTAGCAATCAGCCCCAGCATTTT. Translated: CASCTLSNQPQHF.

This chain links TRBV13 with TRBJ1-3, with D possibly matching TRBD1 (5 bases). The V end was cut by 4 bases, the J end by 8 bases, with 18 bases between. The germline gives CDR1 PRHDT, CDR2 FYEKMQ (reference sequence). The CDR3 spans 15 residues. CDR3 bases: TGTGCCAGCAGCTCCCGGGGCGCAGGTGCTCACACCATATATTTT. Its protein product is CASSSRGAGAHTIYF.

V gene TRBV15 combines with J gene TRBJ2-2, with D possibly being TRBD2 (6 bases). V was cut by 5 bases and J by 7 bases, with 14 bases left in between. The CDR3 spans 14 residues. Germline CDR1 LNHNV, CDR2 YYDKDF (reference sequence). This CDR3 is CATSLFPGVGELFF. In DNA, the CDR3 is TGTGCCACCAGCCTGTTTCCGGGGGTCGGGGAGCTGTTTTTT.

The V gene is TRBV20-1, the J gene TRBJ2-3; D might be TRBD2 (5 bases). The germline V gene has CDR1 DFQATT and CDR2 SNEGSKA (reference sequence). The CDR3 length is 14 residues. Trimming left V 6 bases short and J 2 bases short, with 15 bases between. The CDR3 here is CSATQAENTDTQYF. In DNA, the CDR3 is TGCAGTGCCACCCAAGCGGAGAACACAGATACGCAGTATTTT.

The CDR3 DNA follows: TGTGCTAGTGTCCAAAGCTCCTACAATGAGCAGTTCTTC. Translation gives CASVQSSYNEQFF. The chain joins TRBV12-5 to TRBJ2-1; no reliable D call. Germline V CDR1 and CDR2: LGHNT, FRNRAP. The V and J ends lost 7 bases and 0 bases respectively, with 7 bases between them. The CDR3 spans 13 residues.

The chain uses TRBV29-1 and TRBJ1-2, with D possibly matching TRBD1 (5 bases). Germline V gene sequence: CDR1 SQVTM, CDR2 ANQGSEA. This CDR3 is built from 13 residues. Trimming took off 7 bases at V and 5 bases at J, with 17 bases between the two ends. The CDR3 here is CSGGRDGPYGYTF. For the CDR3, the DNA is TGCAGCGGCGGCCGGGACGGACCTTATGGCTACACCTTC.

V and J are TRBV15 and TRBJ2-5, with D possibly TRBD1 on 5 matching bases. V lost 7 bases to trimming and J lost 4 bases, with 16 bases between them. Per the germline V gene, CDR1 is LNHNV and CDR2 is YYDKDF (reference sequence). CDR3 length: 14 amino acids. The CDR3 here is CATTKWQGGETQYF. CDR3 DNA: TGTGCCACCACCAAGTGGCAGGGCGGAGAGACCCAGTACTTC.

The V and J genes are TRBV3-1 and TRBJ2-7; TRBD1 aligns across 7 bases. The junction had 3 bases not matched to a gene; V was cut back by 1 base and J by 3 bases. The CDR3 contains 14 residues. Per germline, CDR1 LGHDT and CDR2 YNNKEL (reference sequence). CDR3 protein: CASSQVDRVYEQYF. The CDR3 region has the DNA TGTGCCAGCAGCCAAGTTGACAGGGTCTACGAGCAGTACTTC.